Here is one T cell receptor beta chain with its context. This clone is a singleton in its sample. Its antigen has not been determined. Qualities for individual bases were not recorded, and no much larger clone is one base off. These data belong to a study of cytomegalovirus exposure and HLA in healthy donors (TCRdb year 2017). The study in broad terms: According to an earlier analysis of 450 to 650 of the donors, some 180 million T cells yielded 90 million to 140 million unique TCR beta sequences and less than 300 Gb of sequence data. An early release that covered 500 to 800 HLA-typed donors contained about 290 gigabases of sequencing data and 65 million to 100 million unique TCR sequences. Among the roughly 430 genotyped donors, about 85% belonged to the genetic ancestry cluster associated with self-reported Caucasian donors. The study aimed to test whether cataloging public T cell receptors could reveal signatures of past pathogen exposure. The study profiled the T cell repertoires of around 700 subjects by immunosequencing and related them to cytomegalovirus serostatus. Along with the approximately 700-subject first cohort, a separate validation cohort of over a hundred different subjects was used. To predict cytomegalovirus infection status, the study brought together high-throughput TCR immunosequencing, statistical association of individual TCRs with disease status, and machine learning. A later analysis re-examined previously published TCR beta repertoires from several hundred donors and added high-resolution HLA genotyping to investigate patterns of TCR occurrence. The later analysis used no new phenotypic data to find candidate immune exposures, relying instead on TCR beta sequences and their occurrence across donors. An earlier analysis of about 600 of the donors used high-throughput TCR beta sequencing to judge whether each TCR beta V gene segment behaved as functional or pseudogenic. Alongside the repertoire data, information on donor age, sex, ethnicity and CMV serostatus was compiled. Genome-wide SNP genotypes for about 65% of the 666 donors were used in a later genetic analysis, which treated that subset as a discovery cohort. Every discovery cohort repertoire had been produced on one sequencing platform. HLA typing included class I and class II loci at four-digit resolution. Typing coverage differed by locus: A, B, C, DRB1 and DQB1 were typed in roughly 629-640 donors, DQA1 in approximately 520, DPA1 in around 580, and DPB1 in approximately 450. Because of strong linkage in the cohort, four or five DR-DQ haplotypes were treated as single units for association and clustering. On average, roughly 240,000 unique TCR beta nucleotide sequences were sequenced per donor among roughly 430 genotyped donors of the cohort, with about 19% of those sequences being non-productive.

The paper's findings and limits, for the study overall: Most CMV-associated TCR beta chains appeared to be HLA-restricted in a later analysis, and the HLA associations seemed to be driven largely by CMV exposure. Correlated functional status among segregating V segments might be attributable to linkage disequilibrium, but an unknown experimental factor could not be ruled out. In the study, approximately 160 TCR beta chains were listed as associated with cytomegalovirus. The cohort was sequenced for TCR beta chains only, and without alpha or paired-chain data the features that could be detected were limited. An association between a missense DCLRE1C variant and V-gene and J-gene trimming of TCR beta chains was found in a later genetic analysis and replicated in an independent cohort. The earlier analysis of approximately 590 of the donors excluded around 17 rarely observed V segments, including chromosome 9 orphons, because counts were too low. The sequencing pipeline was judged likely to have produced a cluster of highly shared sequence variants as a technical artifact. An earlier analysis of around 540 of the donors showed that most TCR beta V segments appeared in productive rearrangements either about 87% or about 30% of the time, which broadly matched IMGT annotations. A later analysis found that HLA-associated TCR beta chains were more clonally expanded and had lower generation probabilities than equally common non-associated chains. A further reported finding was that TCR beta sequences accurately predicted the HLA-A and HLA-B alleles for most subjects in the first cohort. In vitro tests confirmed that three of the cytomegalovirus-associated TCR beta chains recognize cytomegalovirus antigens. A later analysis associated approximately 17,000 TCR beta sequences with specific HLA alleles at a false discovery rate of 0.05. According to the authors, the approach could potentially be generalized to other disease states and immunological phenotypes. A later genetic analysis reported fewer N-insertions in productive TCRs among donors in an Asian-associated ancestry cluster than the roughly 620-donor mean. For the cohort, immune exposure information was limited to CMV serostatus. The classifier was reported to diagnose cytomegalovirus status with high specificity and sensitivity in both the original cohort and the validation cohort. A later analysis reported that several top co-occurrence clusters appeared linked to parvovirus B19, influenza, CMV and Epstein-Barr virus. While some public TCRs were present in many individuals, most TCR sequences turned up only very rarely across donors. In a later analysis, TCR association rates were found to vary across HLA loci, with the most associated TCRs seen for DRB1 alleles and the fewest for HLA-C alleles. When HLA alleles, especially DR and DQ, strongly co-occurred, TCR associations were difficult to assign to individual alleles. Sequencing depth was assumed to be roughly uniform across donors in the presence/absence analyses, though that assumption may not hold. Some IMGT-functional V segments, including TRBV6-2 and TRBV6-3, could not be distinguished by the 87-base-pair reads and were therefore excluded. Because some donors lacked HLA typing at each locus, the association tests relied only on the typed subset.

The library was produced with the immunoSEQ multiplex PCR assay. For the multiplex PCR, a mixture combining 60 forward primers for TCR Vbeta segments and 13 reverse primers for TCR Jbeta segments was used. A multiplex PCR assay on genomic DNA amplified the CDR3 region of rearranged TCR beta genes. The Illumina HiSeq System was used to sequence the amplified TCR beta libraries as 87-base-pair reads. The study's processing was this. In a later analysis, some 80 million unique TCR beta chains were counted across the 500 to 850 repertoires, and roughly 10 million of these chains were shared by at least two donors. A nearest-neighbor algorithm error-corrected the raw reads and collapsed the reads into unique sequences, merging closely related sequences to remove PCR and sequencing errors. V, D and J gene segments were assigned by aligning CDR3 sequences to IMGT reference sequences. Each retained sequence needed at least a six-nucleotide match to both a V gene segment and a J gene segment. Rearrangements were called productive when the CDR3 lacked stop codons and stayed in frame with V and J; all others were non-productive. Following IMGT convention, CDR3 was defined as the stretch from the second conserved V-encoded cysteine up to the conserved J-encoded phenylalanine. In an earlier analysis of some 550 of the donors, sequences lacking an unambiguous match to a single V gene segment were excluded. An earlier analysis of 500 to 700 of the donors classified V segments as functional when productive rearrangements were above 56.7% and as segregating when the standard deviation between donors was above 5%. A statistical classification framework was built for diagnosing cytomegalovirus status from the catalog of TCR beta chain sequences. V and J gene assignment, in a later analysis, came from comparing TCR nucleotide sequences with IMGT/GENE-DB human TR gene sequences. The TCRdist pipeline was used in a later analysis to assign CDR3 sequences and most-parsimonious VDJ recombination scenarios. In a later analysis, each TCR beta chain was defined by its CDR3 amino acid sequence together with its V-gene family, and reads without a unique V-gene family were excluded. A later analysis removed nearly 600 highly shared, low-generation-probability nucleotide sequences to deal with suspected cross-contamination and a sequencing artifact. A later analysis calculated a clonal expansion index for each public chain from normalized within-repertoire ranks of inferred template counts. In a later analysis, generation probabilities were computed using a VDJ recombination model fitted to out-of-frame rearrangements, and the results were checked against IGoR. A later analysis scored TCR-TCR, TCR-HLA and TCR-CMV co-occurrence with hypergeometric tests, applying a repertoire-size bias correction to TCR pairs. A later analysis estimated false discovery rates by permuting HLA or CMV assignments 20 times. A later analysis grouped co-occurring TCRs with DBSCAN, adding TCRdist sequence similarity when clustering within HLA-allele-positive subsets. Repertoires with fewer than 30,000 or more than 120,000 public chains, plus five repertoires with anomalous nucleotide sharing, were excluded from co-occurrence clustering. TCRdb limited this immuneACCESS table to in-frame rearrangements with V and J called. A share of clones is missing; checked studies link under half to unresolved V genes, and the rest is unexplained. V and J calls and clone size are given by that table; D and trimming were obtained from the DNA. The sample data list 200,000 to 250,000 clones, and 85% of these were observed just once. The ten most abundant clones make up 1% to 1.5% of the sample.

The cohort comprised fewer than 750 healthy bone marrow donors. At the time of sampling, every cohort member was nominally healthy, though immune exposures that went unrecorded were likely present. Of the 650 to 750 cohort members, about 280 had positive CMV serostatus and 352 had negative CMV serostatus, and CMV serostatus was not recorded for the donor. Each donor provided a peripheral blood sample, and peripheral blood mononuclear cells were used for TCR beta sequencing. The Qiagen DNeasy Blood Extraction Kit was used to extract genomic DNA from the blood cell samples. The CDR3, from cysteine to phenylalanine, totals 15 residues. Of the read, only the CDR3 DNA is kept; its 45 bases are in frame from base 1. Trimming takes 2 bases off V and 5 bases off J; junction bases not matched to a gene: 8. As encoded in the germline V gene, CDR1 is SGHTA while CDR2 is FQGTGA.

Recombination joined TRBV7-3 with TRBJ1-2; 7 bases in the middle match TRBD1. The sequence came from a human donor in good health. The source material was PBMCs. The CDR3 protein is CASSLGRQGFYGYTF. Read as DNA, the sequence is TGTGCCAGCAGCTTAGGCCGACAGGGTTTTTATGGCTACACCTTC.